This T cell receptor (beta chain) was retrieved from a study of vaccination and CD4 T cells after COVID-19. Treatment of the sample: roughly ten-day PBMC culture with coronavirus spike peptide pools or control peptides (ViraFEST assay). Each well received around 1.8 million PBMCs, cultured with roughly 9.4 IU/ml IL-2 and about 9.9 ug/ml peptide pools. With fresh IL-2 medium, half the medium was replaced on days 3 and 7. In the case of this clonotype: Antigen unknown.

Germline CDR1 SNHLY, CDR2 FYNNEI. This CDR3 region has 14 residues. V was pared by 4 bases and J by 5 bases, with 5 bases of the junction left unmatched. The Oncomine TCR Beta short-read assay was applied to DNA of cultured CD4+ T cells. TCRdb ran MiXCR on the PCR reads and lists one entry per CDR3 protein. Of approximately 21,000 distinct CDR3 sequences detected, 60% appear once; the ten largest clones hold roughly 15%. The receptor was derived from a human donor who received a COVID-19 vaccine. V is TRBV2 and J is TRBJ1-5, with 7 bases identical to TRBD1. The sample in question was CD4+ T cells from blood, cultured in vitro, obtained after SARS-CoV-2 vaccination. The CDR3 is CASSGTGPYQPQHF. The CDR3 DNA reads as TGTGCCAGCAGTGGGACAGGCCCTTATCAGCCCCAGCATTTT. Filled out from reference TRBV2 and TRBJ1-5, the complete variable domain reads EPEVTQTPSHQVTQMGQEVILRCVPISNHLYFYWYRQILGQKVEFLVSFYNNEISEKSEIFDDQFSVERPDGSNFTLKIRSTKLEDSAMYFCASSGTGPYQPQHFGDGTRLSIL.